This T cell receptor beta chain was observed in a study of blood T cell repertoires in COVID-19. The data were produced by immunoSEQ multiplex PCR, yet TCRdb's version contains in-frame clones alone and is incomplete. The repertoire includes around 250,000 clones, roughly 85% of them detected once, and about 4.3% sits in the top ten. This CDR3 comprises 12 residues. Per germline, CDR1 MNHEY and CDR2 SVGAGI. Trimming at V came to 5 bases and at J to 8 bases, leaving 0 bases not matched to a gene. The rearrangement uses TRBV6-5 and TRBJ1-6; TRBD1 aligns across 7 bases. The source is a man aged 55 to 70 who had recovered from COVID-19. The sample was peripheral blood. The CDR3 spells CASSQGDSPLHF. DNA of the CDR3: TGTGCCAGCAGTCAGGGGGATTCACCCCTCCACTTT.